The 27 T cell receptor beta chains listed next were all sequenced from one sample in a study of blood T cell repertoires in COVID-19. This table comes from immunoSEQ multiplex PCR, and its TCRdb copy is limited to in-frame clones, with some not included. The sample has about 50,000 clones; roughly nine tenths are singletons. Material for sequencing was peripheral blood. These receptors all stem from a human donor in a cohort sampled during active COVID-19.

The CDR3 region has the DNA TGTGCCAGCAGTTTGACAGGGGGGAACGAGCAGTACTTC. It is translated as CASSLTGGNEQYF. J is TRBJ2-7 and V is TRBV2, with 9 bases matching TRBD1. V was pared by 5 bases and J by 5 bases, with 4 bases of the junction left unmatched. This CDR3 has 13 amino acids. CDR1 is SNHLY, CDR2 FYNNEI, per germline.

This rearrangement joins TRBV30 to TRBJ2-6; no clear D. The CDR3 is 14 residues long. The V and J ends lost 0 bases and 1 base respectively, with 4 bases between them. The germline V gene encodes CDR1 GTSNPN and CDR2 SVGIG (reference sequence). The CDR3 loop reads CAWSVQSGANVLTF. The CDR3 DNA is TGTGCCTGGAGTGTTCAATCTGGGGCCAACGTCCTGACTTTC.

CDR3 amino acids: CASSSDRVRTEAFF. CDR3 coding DNA: TGTGCCAGCAGCTCGGACAGGGTTAGAACTGAAGCTTTCTTT. The V gene is TRBV5-6, the J gene TRBJ1-1; 8 nucleotides align to TRBD1. Germline V gene sequence: CDR1 SGHDT, CDR2 YYEEEE. The CDR3 is made up of 14 amino acids. Trimming took 3 bases from V and 5 from J; bases not matched to a gene: 6. Supplemented by reference TRBV5-6 and TRBJ1-1, the full variable domain reads DAGVTQSPTHLIKTRGQQVTLRCSPKSGHDTVSWYQQALGQGPQFIFQYYEEEERQRGNFPDRFSGHQFPNYSSELNVNALLLGDSALYLCASSSDRVRTEAFFGQGTRLTVV.

This clone was seen once. The chain couples TRBV23-1 to TRBJ1-2; TRBD1 aligns across 9 bases. TRBV23-1 is sorted into the ORF group, with uncertain function. This CDR3 contains 19 residues. V lost 5 bases and J lost 0; bases outside the gene matches: 16. The CDR3 coding sequence is TGCGCCAGCAGTTACCCCCAGACAGGGGGTCCCTTAGCTAACTATGGCTACACCTTC. Amino acids: CASSYPQTGGPLANYGYTF.

This clone was seen more than once but under ten times. This sequence joins TRBV4-2 and TRBJ2-1; TRBD2 agrees at 9 bases. The V segment lost 4 bases and the J segment 4 bases; nucleotides outside the gene matches: 5. CDR3 length: 15 residues. Germline CDR1 reads LGHNA; CDR2 reads YNFKEQ. The CDR3 is CASSPSGGPYNEQFF. The CDR3 bases are TGTGCCAGCAGCCCAAGCGGGGGGCCTTACAATGAGCAGTTCTTC.

The chain uses TRBV5-6 and TRBJ2-7; 8 nucleotides agree with TRBD2. The V and J ends lost 4 bases and 6 bases, in that order; junction bases with no gene match: 6. The CDR3 has 13 residues. Germline CDR1 and CDR2: SGHDT and YYEEEE. In DNA form, the CDR3 reads TGTGCCAGCAGCCGCGGGGGGCCTTTCGAGCAGTACTTC. It yields the protein CASSRGGPFEQYF.

The chain has TRBV6-4 and TRBJ2-1, with a possible D match to TRBD1 (6 bases). CDR3 length equals 15 residues. The V gene lost 6 bases and the J gene lost 7 bases, with 19 bases spanning the gap. Germline V gives CDR1 MRHNA, CDR2 SNTAGT. The CDR3 reads CASSLGWGRLNEQFF. Written as DNA, the CDR3 is TGTGCCAGCAGCCTGGGTTGGGGGCGCTTGAATGAGCAGTTCTTC.

V and J are TRBV7-9 and TRBJ2-3; TRBD2 agrees at 13 bases. The germline CDR1 and CDR2 sequences are SEHNR and FQNEAQ (reference sequence). The V and J ends lost 5 bases and 5 bases, in that order; junction bases with no gene match: 1. CDR3 size: 14 residues. CDR3 loop: CASSRTSGGDTQYF. The CDR3 coding sequence is TGTGCCAGCAGCCGGACTAGCGGGGGAGATACGCAGTATTTT.

This rearrangement joins TRBV4-3 to TRBJ2-3; D remains ambiguous. V shed 4 bases and J shed 4 bases, with 12 bases lying between them. Per the germline V gene, CDR1 is LGHNA and CDR2 is YSLEER. The CDR3 consists of 14 residues. CDR3 nucleotide sequence: TGCGCCAGCAGCCTCCGGTACAGTTCAGATACGCAGTATTTT. Translating it yields CASSLRYSSDTQYF.

J is TRBJ2-3 and V is TRBV7-6; 10 bases align to TRBD2. Germline V gene data show CDR1 as SGHVS and CDR2 as FNYEAQ. The ends lost 3 bases at V and 2 bases at J; junction bases unmatched: 8. The CDR3 spans 17 residues. CDR3 in amino acids: CASSFRLAGAFTDTQYF. Written as DNA, the CDR3 is TGTGCCAGCAGCTTCCGCCTAGCGGGGGCCTTCACAGATACGCAGTATTTT.

For this clone: Other DNA sequences in this sample translate to the same CDR3. The V and J genes are TRBV7-2 and TRBJ1-2; D unclear. V was cut by 5 bases and J by 4 bases, with 11 bases left in between. The CDR3 length is 13 residues. CDR1 SGHTA and CDR2 FQGNSA come from the germline V gene. In nucleotides, the CDR3 is TGTGCCAGCAGCCCAGAGGGCGGCTATGGCTACACCTTC. Translating gives CASSPEGGYGYTF.

The chain links TRBV6-2 or TRBV6-3 to TRBJ2-5, with 10 bases identical to TRBD2. Trimming cost V 1 base and J 3 bases; bases outside gene matches: 11. The CDR3 has 18 amino acids. Germline V gene sequence: CDR1 MNHEY, CDR2 SVGEGT. CDR3 residues: CASSYLSGVAGGKETQYF. The CDR3 DNA follows: TGTGCCAGCAGTTACTTATCCGGGGTAGCGGGGGGAAAAGAGACCCAGTACTTC.

A few counts support this clone. This chain connects TRBV7-7 to TRBJ1-4; 8 bases are shared with TRBD1. CDR3 size: 17 residues. Germline loops: CDR1 SSHAT, CDR2 FNYEAQ (reference sequence). V was clipped by 5 bases and J by 0 bases; unmatched bases: 8. In DNA form, the CDR3 reads TGTGCCAGCAGCGCTGGGGACAGGCTATCAACTAATGAAAAACTGTTTTTT. It codes for CASSAGDRLSTNEKLFF.

The V gene is TRBV6-2 or TRBV6-3, the J gene TRBJ1-2; D not certain. Looked up from germline, CDR1 is MNHEY and CDR2 is SVGEGT. Trimming pared 3 bases from V and 4 bases from J, leaving 9 bases between. This CDR3 spans 13 amino acids. For the CDR3, the DNA is TGTGCCAGCAGTTATAAGCTCGGCTATGGCTACACCTTC. Protein: CASSYKLGYGYTF.

The chain employs TRBV11-3 and TRBJ2-3; the match to TRBD2 covers 11 bases. Looked up from germline, CDR1 is SGHNT and CDR2 is YENEEA. V lost 5 bases, J lost 3 bases, and 10 bases stayed unmatched. The CDR3 covers 17 residues. The CDR3 is CASSITGTSGLTDTQYF. The CDR3 region has the DNA TGTGCCAGCAGCATAACCGGGACTAGCGGCCTGACAGATACGCAGTATTTT.

This clone was found once. This sequence joins TRBV18 and TRBJ1-4; the D is unclear. V lost 2 bases and J 5 bases, leaving 6 bases between the germline ends. This CDR3 contains 13 residues. Per the germline V gene, CDR1 is KGHSH and CDR2 is LQKENI. This CDR3 is CASSPGPNEKLFF. The CDR3 DNA is TGTGCCAGCTCACCAGGGCCAAATGAAAAACTGTTTTTT.

This chain links TRBV27 with TRBJ2-1; 9 bases map to TRBD2. CDR3 length: 14 residues. Unmatched junction bases numbered 9, after V lost 2 bases and J lost 13 bases. CDR1 and CDR2 from the germline V gene are MNHEY and SMNVEV (reference sequence). CDR3 region: CASSLASGAIGQFF. The DNA for the CDR3 is TGTGCCAGCAGTTTAGCTAGCGGGGCCATTGGACAGTTCTTC.

The chain couples TRBV14 to TRBJ1-1, with TRBD1 matching 8 bases. CDR1 is SGHDN and CDR2 is FVKESK in the germline V gene. The CDR3 has 15 residues. The V segment lost 4 bases and the J segment 1 base; nucleotides outside the gene matches: 5. The CDR3 region has the DNA TGTGCCAGCAGCCTTAACAGGGGGAAGAACACTGAAGCTTTCTTT. It translates to CASSLNRGKNTEAFF.

This clone was recorded only once. The CDR3 nucleotides read TGTGCCAGCCGCCAGGGGGCTAACTATGGCTACACCTTC. The encoded protein is CASRQGANYGYTF. V is TRBV19 and J is TRBJ1-2; 7 nucleotides line up with TRBD1. V was clipped by 9 bases and J by 0 bases; unmatched bases: 4. Germline V gene data show CDR1 as LNHDA and CDR2 as SQIVND (reference sequence). The CDR3 is 13 residues long.

The gene calls are TRBV4-2 and TRBJ2-7; 11 positions match TRBD2. V was clipped by 0 bases and J by 12 bases; unmatched bases: 13. Per germline, CDR1 LGHNA and CDR2 YNFKEQ. The CDR3 has 16 residues. The CDR3 DNA follows: TGTGCCAGCAGCCAAGATTTTACTAGCGGGGGACTCGTAACGTACTTC. Translation gives CASSQDFTSGGLVTYF.

The chain couples TRBV5-6 to TRBJ2-5, with D perhaps matching TRBD1 (5 bases). The CDR3 is made up of 14 amino acids. Trimming shortened V by 4 bases and J by 1 base, and 11 bases separated the two germline ends. Germline V gene sequence: CDR1 SGHDT, CDR2 YYEEEE. The CDR3 DNA is TGTGCCAGCAGCCCTAGGACATCCCAAGAGACCCAGTACTTC. It codes for CASSPRTSQETQYF.

The chain employs TRBV5-6 and TRBJ1-1; D is ambiguous. CDR1 is SGHDT and CDR2 is YYEEEE in the germline V gene. The CDR3 is 13 amino acids. V was cut by 2 bases and J by 1 base, with 6 bases left in between. CDR3 protein: CASSLYRNTEAFF. The CDR3 bases are TGTGCCAGCAGCTTATACAGGAACACTGAAGCTTTCTTT.

Only one count was recorded for this clone. This sequence joins TRBV5-1 and TRBJ1-2, with TRBD1 matching over 12 bases. With V trimmed by 0 bases and J by 9 bases, 12 bases remained unmatched. The CDR3 runs to 17 residues. Germline V CDR1 and CDR2: SGHRS, YFSETQ. The CDR3 sequence is CASSLEGQGALIYRYTF. CDR3 bases: TGCGCCAGCAGCTTGGAGGGACAGGGGGCTCTTATTTATCGCTACACCTTC.

The chain recombines TRBV21-1 with TRBJ2-1; whether TRBD1, the table's D call, matches the DNA was not checked. TRBV21-1 is shown as a pseudogene. This CDR3 has 10 amino acids. The CDR3 sequence: CASSRTEQFF. In DNA form, the CDR3 reads TGTGCCAGCAGTCGGACAGAGCAGTTCTTC.

J is TRBJ1-5 and V is TRBV27; TRBD1 aligns across 9 bases. The V gene's germline CDR1 is MNHEY and CDR2 SMNVEV (reference sequence). The CDR3 has 16 residues. With V trimmed by 1 base and J by 4 bases, 5 bases remained unmatched. The chain's CDR3 is CASSLLGQGTNQPQHF. DNA for the CDR3: TGTGCCAGCAGTTTATTGGGACAGGGTACGAATCAGCCCCAGCATTTT.

This chain joins TRBV6-2 or TRBV6-3 and TRBJ2-7; 7 bases line up with TRBD1. V was pared by 5 bases and J by 2 bases, with 9 bases of the junction left unmatched. CDR3 size: 15 residues. Looked up from germline, CDR1 is MNHEY and CDR2 is SVGEGT. CDR3 coding DNA: TGTGCCAGCAGTCCCACCCGGGACAGCCCCTACGAGCAGTACTTC. Translating gives CASSPTRDSPYEQYF.

The V and J genes are TRBV19 and TRBJ2-1; D uncertain. The CDR3 extends over 14 amino acids. CDR1 is LNHDA, CDR2 SQIVND, per germline (reference sequence). The V gene lost 4 bases and the J gene lost 7 bases, with 14 bases spanning the gap. The CDR3 sequence: CASSTQLVLNEQFF. CDR3 nucleotide sequence: TGTGCCAGTAGTACCCAGCTAGTGTTGAATGAGCAGTTCTTC.